Below are 26 T cell receptor beta chains sequenced from a single sample in a study of T cell repertoires in cytomegalovirus infection. TCRdb ran MiXCR on the reads and lists one entry per CDR3 protein. The profile shows 150,000 to 200,000 distinct CDR3 sequences, approximately 15% of them singletons. The sequencing input was PBMCs. The receptor set was obtained from a human donor in good health (CMV status not recorded). Some clones in this sample may be carry-over from other donors' samples.

This clonotype was counted ten times or more. The chain has TRBV19 and TRBJ1-1, with D possibly TRBD1 on 6 matching bases. The germline V and J ends were trimmed by 10 bases and 4 bases, with 22 bases remaining between them. Per the germline V gene, CDR1 is LNHDA and CDR2 is SQIVND (reference sequence). The CDR3 is 15 residues long. The CDR3 loop is CATMGHFKRGTEAFF. The CDR3 region has the DNA TGTGCCACCATGGGACACTTCAAAAGAGGCACTGAAGCTTTCTTT.

This clonotype was seen more than once but under ten times. The V call is TRBV20-1, the J call TRBJ1-5; TRBD1 matches at 8 bases. The V segment lost 3 bases and the J segment 11 bases; nucleotides outside the gene matches: 9. Germline V gene lookup returns CDR1 DFQATT and CDR2 SNEGSKA (reference sequence). The CDR3 length is 13 residues. Here the CDR3 DNA reads TGCAGTGCTAGCGGGACAGGTGGGGGGGCCCAGCATTTT. The encoded protein is CSASGTGGGAQHF.

The rearrangement links TRBV7-3 to TRBJ2-7, with TRBD2 as a possible D gene (5 bases). Trimming removed 4 bases from V and 5 bases from J, with 18 bases in between. The CDR3 totals 15 residues. Germline V gene sequence: CDR1 SGHTA, CDR2 FQGTGA. CDR3 nucleotide sequence: TGTGCCAGCAGCTCCCCCAACGGCCCGGAGGACGAGCAGTACTTC. It translates to CASSSPNGPEDEQYF.

At least ten counts were recorded for this clonotype. The V and J genes are TRBV20-1 and TRBJ1-6; D may be TRBD1 (5 bases). Trimming pared 4 bases from V and 0 bases from J, leaving 19 bases between. The CDR3 contains 18 residues. The germline V gene encodes CDR1 DFQATT and CDR2 SNEGSKA (reference sequence). As DNA, the CDR3 is TGCAGTGCTATTCTTGGGGCGAGGGGTAGCTCCTATAATTCACCCCTCCACTTT. Translation gives CSAILGARGSSYNSPLHF.

Turning to this clonotype: This clone may be a read error of a much larger clone one base away. The chain carries TRBV12-3 or TRBV12-4 and TRBJ2-1, with no clear D. The length of the CDR3 is 14 residues. The CDR3 DNA is TGTGCCGGCAGTTTTTTTAAGGGTGGAAATGAGCAGTTCTTC. It yields the protein CAGSFFKGGNEQFF.

This clonotype was observed a few times. J is TRBJ2-5 and V is TRBV4-2, with a possible D match to TRBD1 (6 bases). From germline, CDR1 is LGHNA and CDR2 YNFKEQ. The CDR3 is made up of 13 amino acids. Trimming left V 4 bases short and J 4 bases short, with 10 bases between. The CDR3 coding sequence is TGTGCCAGCAGCCCCCGGGACACAGAGACCCAGTACTTC. This codes for CASSPRDTETQYF.

This clonotype was detected a few times. This chain connects TRBV7-8 to TRBJ1-2; D is uncertain. Looked up from germline, CDR1 is SGHVS and CDR2 is FQNEAQ. This CDR3 is 16 amino acids long. The V end was cut by 5 bases, the J end by 0 bases, with 16 bases between. The CDR3: CASSAGHALSNYGYTF. The CDR3 DNA reads TGTGCCAGCAGCGCGGGCCATGCCCTTTCTAACTATGGCTACACCTTC.

The J gene is TRBJ1-2, the V gene TRBV20-1; 7 bases agree with TRBD1. Germline values: CDR1 DFQATT, CDR2 SNEGSKA (reference sequence). Trimming cost V 6 bases and J 8 bases; bases outside gene matches: 9. There are 12 residues in the CDR3. CDR3 residues: CSAGGQYKGYTF. CDR3 nucleotide sequence: TGCAGTGCAGGGGGACAGTATAAAGGCTACACCTTC.

This clonotype was counted a few times. V and J are TRBV28 and TRBJ2-7; D may match TRBD1 or TRBD2 (7 bases each). Germline V gene sequence: CDR1 MDHEN, CDR2 SYDVKM. The V end was cut by 6 bases, the J end by 3 bases, with 15 bases between. This CDR3 contains 14 residues. CDR3 amino acids: CASSPGGGVYEQYF. For the CDR3, the DNA is TGTGCCAGCAGCCCAGGGGGGGGGGTCTACGAGCAGTACTTC.

This clonotype was seen many times. CDR3 loop: CATADSRVETQYF. The CDR3 coding sequence is TGTGCCACGGCGGACAGCCGAGTTGAGACCCAGTACTTC. V and J are TRBV24-1 and TRBJ2-5, with a weak D call TRBD1 (6 bases). The CDR3 has 13 residues. Trimming took off 10 bases at V and 5 bases at J, with 16 bases between the two ends. From germline, CDR1 is KGHDR and CDR2 SFDVKD.

On this clonotype itself: The junction shows a germline mismatch at one end, possibly a read error. The chain combines TRBV28 with TRBJ1-2; maybe TRBD1 (6 bases). Germline CDR1 is MDHEN and CDR2 is SYDVKM. The CDR3 runs to 16 residues. This CDR3 reads CASRSDRPYLNYGYIF. Here the CDR3 DNA reads TGTGCCAGCAGGAGTGACAGGCCCTATCTCAACTATGGCTACATCTTC.

The rearrangement joins TRBV9 to TRBJ2-5; TRBD1 matches at 10 bases. J lost 4 bases, V lost 3 bases, and 6 bases had no gene match. Germline lookup yields CDR1 SGDLS and CDR2 YYNGEE. The CDR3 runs to 15 residues. The CDR3 loop is CASSGGTGVSETQYF. CDR3 nucleotides: TGTGCCAGCAGCGGGGGGACAGGGGTTTCAGAGACCCAGTACTTC.

This clonotype was seen a handful of times. The chain combines TRBV20-1 with TRBJ1-1; a weak D match, TRBD1 (5 bases). Germline lookup yields CDR1 DFQATT and CDR2 SNEGSKA (reference sequence). The CDR3 is 15 residues long. The V end was cut by 1 base, the J end by 4 bases, with 16 bases between. The DNA for the CDR3 is TGCAGTGCTAGAGGAGGCCAACTCGGGGGCACTGAAGCTTTCTTT. Its protein product is CSARGGQLGGTEAFF.

This clonotype was counted at least ten times. The chain carries TRBV15 and TRBJ2-7; 8 positions match TRBD1. The CDR3 totals 15 residues. Trimming removed 5 bases from V and 4 bases from J; junction bases left unmatched: 10. Per germline, CDR1 LNHNV and CDR2 YYDKDF (reference sequence). This CDR3 reads CATSALHGQGYEQYF. In nucleotides, the CDR3 is TGTGCCACCAGCGCCCTCCACGGACAGGGATACGAGCAGTACTTC.

This clonotype was recorded at least ten times. The J gene is TRBJ2-7, the V gene TRBV7-6, with D unresolved. CDR3 length: 15 amino acids. The germline CDR1 and CDR2 sequences are SGHVS and FNYEAQ. Trimming shortened V by 5 bases and J by 3 bases, and 17 bases separated the two germline ends. CDR3 protein: CASSPAVGGFYEQYF. CDR3 bases: TGTGCCAGCAGCCCTGCAGTAGGTGGGTTCTACGAGCAGTACTTC.

Many counts were recorded for this clonotype. The chain links TRBV7-9 to TRBJ1-5; D perhaps matches TRBD1 (5 bases). CDR3 length: 15 residues. CDR1 is SEHNR and CDR2 is FQNEAQ in the germline V gene (reference sequence). V was clipped by 5 bases and J by 4 bases, with 15 bases between them. Here the CDR3 DNA reads TGTGCCAGCAGCCAACCCGGGACGGGGAATCAGCCCCAGCATTTT. Residues: CASSQPGTGNQPQHF.

This clonotype was counted only a few times. J is TRBJ2-7 and V is TRBV29-1; D is ambiguous. From germline, CDR1 is SQVTM and CDR2 ANQGSEA. The CDR3 consists of 12 residues. V was trimmed by 4 bases and J by 7 bases, leaving 14 bases between them. CDR3 sequence reads: CSVVTVLNEQYF. As DNA, the CDR3 is TGCAGCGTTGTAACAGTTTTGAATGAGCAGTACTTC.

This clonotype was picked up many times. This chain joins TRBV7-8 and TRBJ2-3, with a tentative D call TRBD2 (6 bases). CDR3 length: 15 residues. In germline, CDR1 is SGHVS, CDR2 FQNEAQ. V lost 5 bases and J 5 bases, leaving 17 bases between the germline ends. CDR3 bases: TGTGCCAGCAGCCTGGGAAGGGAGGCTGGAGATACGCAGTATTTT. Translated: CASSLGREAGDTQYF.

This clonotype was picked up many times. This chain connects TRBV7-2 to TRBJ1-4; a possible D gene is TRBD1 (6 bases). V was shortened by 5 bases and J by 0 bases, with 10 bases between the two germline ends. This CDR3 has 15 amino acids. Germline CDR1 and CDR2: SGHTA and FQGNSA. DNA for the CDR3: TGTGCCAGCAGCCCCGGGACAACAACTAATGAAAAACTGTTTTTT. Protein: CASSPGTTTNEKLFF.

V usage is TRBV15 and J usage is TRBJ1-6; D is perhaps TRBD1 (6 bases). CDR3 length: 14 residues. Deletions cut 1 base from V and 14 bases from J, with 15 bases between. Germline V gene lookup returns CDR1 LNHNV and CDR2 YYDKDF (reference sequence). The CDR3 protein is CATSRGRGLLALHF. The CDR3 region has the DNA TGTGCCACCAGCAGAGGCAGGGGCCTCCTGGCCCTCCACTTT.

This clonotype was detected many times. The genes are TRBV7-2 and TRBJ1-4; D unresolved. The germline V gene encodes CDR1 SGHTA and CDR2 FQGNSA. The CDR3 is made up of 15 amino acids. The germline V and J ends were trimmed by 5 bases and 3 bases, with 13 bases remaining between them. The CDR3 DNA sequence: TGTGCCAGCAGCCCATCGACCGCCGCTAATGAAAAACTGTTTTTT. The encoded protein is CASSPSTAANEKLFF.

The CDR3 region is CSVGQGDYYEQYF. The DNA of the CDR3 is TGCAGCGTTGGGCAGGGGGATTACTACGAGCAGTACTTC. The V gene is TRBV29-1, the J gene TRBJ2-7, with 7 nucleotides matching TRBD1. This CDR3 contains 13 residues. The germline V gene has CDR1 SQVTM and CDR2 ANQGSEA. Losses at the gene ends were 4 bases for V and 3 bases for J; bases not matched to a gene: 6.

The table lists this clonotype with a few counts. The rearrangement uses TRBV5-6 and TRBJ1-5; D not resolved. Germline V lookup: CDR1 SGHDT, CDR2 YYEEEE. The V end lost 1 base, the J end lost 6 bases, and 11 bases lay between the germline ends. The CDR3 is made up of 14 amino acids. In DNA, the CDR3 is TGTGCCAGCAGCTTGTGGGCGAAAAGTCAGCCCCAGCATTTT. It encodes CASSLWAKSQPQHF.

This clonotype came up many times. The rearrangement joins TRBV10-3 to TRBJ2-7, with 9 bases fitting TRBD2. After removal of 3 bases from V and 5 bases from J, the junction contained 2 bases not matched to a gene. CDR3 size: 13 residues. CDR1 is ENHRY, CDR2 SYGVKD, per germline. The CDR3 loop reads CAISDGGRDEQYF. CDR3 sequence (DNA): TGTGCCATCAGTGATGGCGGGAGGGACGAGCAGTACTTC.

This clonotype was recorded many times. The rearrangement uses TRBV28 and TRBJ2-7; D may correspond to TRBD1 or TRBD2 (6 bases each). The CDR3 is 15 residues long. The germline V and J ends were trimmed by 7 bases and 1 base, with 17 bases remaining between them. CDR1 is MDHEN and CDR2 is SYDVKM in the germline V gene. DNA of the CDR3: TGTGCCAGCAATAAGGGGGGACACTGGTCCTACGAGCAGTACTTC. It translates to CASNKGGHWSYEQYF.

This clonotype was picked up a small number of times. In nucleotides, the CDR3 is TGTGCCAGCAATCCAAACCGGGACGGCGGTTATGGCTACACCTTC. Translation: CASNPNRDGGYGYTF. This chain links TRBV28 with TRBJ1-2, with D possibly being TRBD1 (5 bases). The length of the CDR3 is 15 residues. Trimming left V 7 bases short and J 5 bases short, with 20 bases between. Germline assignment: CDR1 MDHEN and CDR2 SYDVKM.